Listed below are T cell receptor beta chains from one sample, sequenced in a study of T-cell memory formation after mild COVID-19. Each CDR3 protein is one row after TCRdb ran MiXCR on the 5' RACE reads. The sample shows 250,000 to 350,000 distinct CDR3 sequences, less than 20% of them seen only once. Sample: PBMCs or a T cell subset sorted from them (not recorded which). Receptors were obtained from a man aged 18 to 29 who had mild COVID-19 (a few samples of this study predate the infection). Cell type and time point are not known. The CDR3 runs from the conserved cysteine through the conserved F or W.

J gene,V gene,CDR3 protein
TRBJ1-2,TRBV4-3,CASNRVVGQAVGGGYTF
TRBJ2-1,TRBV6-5,CASSYPRGGQFF
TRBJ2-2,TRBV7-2,CASSVTPNPGELFF
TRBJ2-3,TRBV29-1,CSVEPGTGGSDTQYF
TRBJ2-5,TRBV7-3,CASSLGTSGRETQYF
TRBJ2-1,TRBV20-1,CSARYQVNEQFF
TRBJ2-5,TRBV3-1,CASSQGSPRYF
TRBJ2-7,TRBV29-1,CSAGQSDYEQYF
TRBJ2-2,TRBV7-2,CASSLQTAKVVAGELFF
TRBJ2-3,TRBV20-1,CSANRGRADTQYF
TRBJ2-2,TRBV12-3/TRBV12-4,CASSLSGASGELFF
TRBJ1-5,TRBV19,CASSIVERQPQHF
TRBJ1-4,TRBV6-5,CASRLTGGSEKLFF
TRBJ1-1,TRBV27,CASSLLGRGDTEAFF
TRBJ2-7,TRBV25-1,CASSESSGGLGEQYF
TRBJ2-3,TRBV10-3,CAISAHYWTVSTDTQYF
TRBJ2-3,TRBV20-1,CSAREDRTTDTQYF
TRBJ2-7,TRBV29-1,CSVEWSGGNYEQYF
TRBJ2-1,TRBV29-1,CSSNNGEGRFF
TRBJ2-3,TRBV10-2,CASRDPGRPGTDTQYF
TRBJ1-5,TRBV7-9,CASAREDSNQPQHF
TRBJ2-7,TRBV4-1,CASSQEFPGPYEQYF
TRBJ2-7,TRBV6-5,CASSYSMRDIPYEQYF
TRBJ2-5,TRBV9,CASSATPAGQETQYF
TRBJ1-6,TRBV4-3,CASSQERTEPTLHF
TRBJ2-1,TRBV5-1,CASSLLGTRDNEQFF
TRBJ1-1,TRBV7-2,CASSFDGQGRTEAFF
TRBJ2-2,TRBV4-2,CASSRQGSNTGEMFF
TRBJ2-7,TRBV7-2,CAGTTYEQYF
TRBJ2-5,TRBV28,CASIQGEGTQYF
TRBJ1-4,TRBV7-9,CASSALTANEKLFF
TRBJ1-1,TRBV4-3,CASSRGSGTEAFF
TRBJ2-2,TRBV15,CATGGENTGELFF
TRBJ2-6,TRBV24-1,CATSDPKRSGANVLTF
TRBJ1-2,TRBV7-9,CASSLGRRTGGRVDGYTF
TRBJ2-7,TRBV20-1,CSASPTSAYEQYF
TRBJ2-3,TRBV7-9,CASSLPARRDPTDTQYF
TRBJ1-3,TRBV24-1,CAPESGVAAGNTIYF
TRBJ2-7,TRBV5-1,CASSLGVGTNYEQYF
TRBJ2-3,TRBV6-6,CASNRPGTSRLDTQYF
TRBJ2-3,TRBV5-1,CASSWTSPDTQYF
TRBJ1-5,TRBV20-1,CSARGENNQPQHF
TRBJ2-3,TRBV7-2,CASSLALAGVDTQYF
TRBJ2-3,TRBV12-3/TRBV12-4,CASSLAQSSGGHTDTQYF
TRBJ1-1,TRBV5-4,CASSLGDTEAFF
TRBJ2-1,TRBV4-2,CASSQDWSGGAYNEQFF
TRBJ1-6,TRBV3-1,CASSFTQRDLNF
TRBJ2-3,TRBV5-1,CASSLGQTSTDTQYF
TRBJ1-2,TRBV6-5,CASSYTSRDRGLGYGYTF
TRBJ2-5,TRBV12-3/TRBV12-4,CASSLTGVQETQYF
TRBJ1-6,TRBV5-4,CASSLVSPLHF
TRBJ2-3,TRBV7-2,CASRPGQGGDTQYF